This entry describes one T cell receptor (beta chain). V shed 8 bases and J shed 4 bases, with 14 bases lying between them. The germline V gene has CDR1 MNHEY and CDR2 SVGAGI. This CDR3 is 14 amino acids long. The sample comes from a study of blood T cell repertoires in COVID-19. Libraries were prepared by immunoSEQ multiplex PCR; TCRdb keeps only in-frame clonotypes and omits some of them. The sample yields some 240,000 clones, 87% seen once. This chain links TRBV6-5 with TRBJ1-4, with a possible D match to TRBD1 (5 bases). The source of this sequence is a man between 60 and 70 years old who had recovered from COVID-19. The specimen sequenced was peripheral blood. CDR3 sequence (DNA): TGTGCCAGCCTCGCCTGGGGGGTTAATGAAAAACTGTTTTTT. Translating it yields CASLAWGVNEKLFF.